The 12 T cell receptor beta chains below come from one sample, sequenced in a study of T cells after yellow fever vaccination. One entry per CDR3 protein results from TCRdb running MiXCR on the 5' RACE reads. This table holds approximately 300,000 distinct CDR3 sequences, around 6.8% found once. The sample consisted of PBMCs, taken roughly seven weeks after the first yellow fever vaccination. These receptors all come from a man younger than 30 who received the YFV17D yellow fever vaccine.

This clonotype was seen a handful of times. The chain joins TRBV5-5 to TRBJ1-5, with 9 bases fitting TRBD1. After removal of 1 base from V and 6 bases from J, the junction contained 8 bases not matched to a gene. Looked up from germline, CDR1 is SGHKS and CDR2 is YYEKEE (reference sequence). CDR3 size: 16 residues. The CDR3 loop reads CASSLTGGTAGQPQHF. CDR3 bases: TGTGCCAGCAGCTTGACAGGGGGCACTGCGGGTCAGCCCCAGCATTTT.

This clonotype was observed at least ten times. The chain couples TRBV6-2 or TRBV6-3 to TRBJ2-7; TRBD1 matches 11 bases. Trimming took 0 bases from V and 3 from J; bases not matched to a gene: 1. The V gene's germline CDR1 is MNHEY and CDR2 SVGEGT. The CDR3 is made up of 15 amino acids. CDR3 nucleotides: TGTGCCAGCAGTTACTCCGGGACAGGGGGCTACGAGCAGTACGTC. Translating gives CASSYSGTGGYEQYV.

This clonotype came up a few times. This chain uses TRBV10-3 with TRBJ2-3; no definite D call. This CDR3 region has 14 residues. CDR1 and CDR2 from the germline V gene are ENHRY and SYGVKD. V was pared by 6 bases and J by 0 bases, with 10 bases between. This CDR3 reads CAISSLPSTDTQYF. CDR3 nucleotide sequence: TGTGCCATCAGCAGCCTTCCTAGCACAGATACGCAGTATTTT.

This clonotype has more than one count but fewer than ten. This chain connects TRBV11-2 to TRBJ2-7; D is perhaps TRBD1 (5 bases). Trimming stripped 1 base from V and 2 bases from J, with 9 bases between. CDR3 size: 14 residues. Germline CDR1 is SGHAT and CDR2 is FQNNGV. The chain's CDR3 is CASSLGQLAYEQYF. The DNA of the CDR3 is TGTGCCAGCAGCTTAGGACAGCTAGCCTACGAGCAGTACTTC.

This clonotype was seen many times. This CDR3 is CASSQGRGVYEQYF. The CDR3 region has the DNA TGCGCCAGCAGCCAAGGTAGGGGAGTCTACGAGCAGTACTTC. The V gene is TRBV4-1, the J gene TRBJ2-7, with D tentatively TRBD1 or TRBD2 (5 bases each). CDR3 size: 14 residues. CDR1 and CDR2 (germline): MGHRA, YSYEKL. V lost 1 base and J 3 bases, leaving 10 bases between the germline ends.

At least ten counts were recorded for this clonotype. V and J are TRBV5-1 and TRBJ2-3, with 9 bases fitting TRBD1. This CDR3 contains 13 residues. The J segment lost 4 bases and the V segment lost 6 bases, leaving 3 bases of the junction unmatched. Germline loops: CDR1 SGHRS, CDR2 YFSETQ. The CDR3: CASNRGQADTQYF. The CDR3 region has the DNA TGCGCCAGCAACAGGGGGCAAGCAGATACGCAGTATTTT.

The rearrangement uses TRBV13 and TRBJ2-5; 7 bases align to TRBD2. The CDR3 consists of 16 residues. J gave up 1 base and V 4 bases, and 9 bases lay outside the gene matches. CDR1 is PRHDT and CDR2 is FYEKMQ in the germline V gene (reference sequence). CDR3 sequence reads: CASSSRRAGSQETQYF. CDR3 sequence (DNA): TGTGCCAGCAGCTCTAGAAGAGCGGGAAGCCAAGAGACCCAGTACTTC.

The table lists this clonotype with many counts. V and J are TRBV7-8 and TRBJ1-6, with unresolved D. Germline CDR1 SGHVS, CDR2 FQNEAQ. Trimming removed 6 bases at V and 1 base at J, with 7 bases between. The CDR3 extends over 14 amino acids. CDR3 in amino acids: CASRVGSYNSPLHF. In nucleotides, the CDR3 is TGTGCCAGCAGGGTGGGGTCCTATAATTCACCCCTCCACTTT.

This clonotype has ten or more counts. The rearrangement joins TRBV20-1 to TRBJ2-7, with D possibly matching TRBD1 (6 bases). The CDR3 has 14 amino acids. The germline gives CDR1 DFQATT, CDR2 SNEGSKA (reference sequence). V was cut by 5 bases and J by 2 bases, with 16 bases left in between. The CDR3 nucleotides read TGCAGTGCTCGAGGGGGTTTTGGGACCTACGAGCAGTACTTC. It translates to CSARGGFGTYEQYF.

This clonotype was seen a handful of times. V is TRBV6-5 and J is TRBJ1-5; 8 positions agree with TRBD1. CDR3 length equals 17 residues. From germline, CDR1 is MNHEY and CDR2 SVGAGI. Trimming at V came to 0 bases and at J to 2 bases, leaving 6 bases not matched to a gene. CDR3 coding DNA: TGTGCCAGCAGTTACTCCTATCACAGGGGGGGCAATCAGCCCCAGCATTTT. Encoded protein: CASSYSYHRGGNQPQHF.

This clonotype was picked up a small number of times. The chain recombines TRBV20-1 with TRBJ2-5; D is ambiguous. V was pared by 6 bases and J by 0 bases, with 11 bases between. CDR1 is DFQATT and CDR2 is SNEGSKA in the germline V gene (reference sequence). The CDR3 covers 13 residues. Here the CDR3 reads CSASANYQETQYF. The CDR3 bases are TGCAGTGCCTCGGCGAACTACCAAGAGACCCAGTACTTC.

The J gene is TRBJ2-1, the V gene TRBV5-4; no firm D call. V was shortened by 1 base and J by 2 bases, with 7 bases between the two germline ends. Germline V gene sequence: CDR1 SGHNT, CDR2 YYREEE (reference sequence). There are 14 residues in the CDR3. CDR3 DNA sequence: TGTGCCAGCAGCTTGTCAGCGCCCTACAATGAGCAGTTCTTC. Translated: CASSLSAPYNEQFF.